The clone carrying this T cell receptor (beta chain) appeared a few times. No antigen is known for it. Germline V lookup: CDR1 LGHDT, CDR2 YNNKEL (reference sequence). The CDR3 runs 16 residues. Trimming removed 3 bases from V and 1 base from J; junction bases left unmatched: 6. Universal primer sites and UMIs were introduced during 5'RACE template-switching synthesis of TCR cDNA. TCRdb ran MiXCR on the 5' RACE reads and lists one entry per CDR3 protein. Of some 220,000 distinct CDR3 sequences listed, under 3.5% are singletons. The sample is drawn from a study of T cells after yellow fever vaccination. Study findings and constraints: The booster saw the reappearance of most primary-vaccination clones (roughly 97% CD4, 70% to 90% CD8). Peaking faster, on day 5 versus 15, the secondary response was nonetheless weaker.

The chain carries TRBV3-1 and TRBJ1-2, with 9 bases matching TRBD1. This sequence was found in a man in his late teens or twenties who received the YFV17D yellow fever vaccine. Sequenced here: CD4+ T cells sorted from PBMCs, sampled 10 days after the yellow fever booster vaccination. CDR3 region: CASSHHGTGNNYGYTF. DNA of the CDR3: TGTGCCAGCAGCCACCACGGGACAGGGAATAACTATGGCTACACCTTC.